These T cell receptor beta chains were read from a single sample in a study of blood T cell repertoires in COVID-19. Assay: immunoSEQ multiplex PCR; the TCRdb copy retains only in-frame clones and omits some. The sample contains hundreds of thousands of clones, 85% of which appear only once. The sequencing input was peripheral blood. Receptor source: a woman aged 18-29 years with acute or convalescent COVID-19. The CDR3 runs from the conserved cysteine through the conserved F or W. The D gene is left open where the match is weak. Expanded clones get a size class; other rows say once, few or many, or leave the size out.

size: NA; V: TRBV5-6; J: TRBJ2-7; D: TRBD1; CDR3: CASNLGQGANEQYF; DNA: TGTGCCAGCAACCTGGGACAGGGGGCGAACGAGCAGTACTTC
size: NA; V: TRBV7-9; J: TRBJ1-4; D: NA; CDR3: CASSPTGSSTNEKLFF; DNA: TGTGCCAGCAGCCCAACAGGGTCCTCAACTAATGAAAAACTGTTTTTT
size: once; V: TRBV18; J: TRBJ1-2; D: NA; CDR3: CASLKDRLSNYGYTF; DNA: TGTGCCAGCTTAAAAGACAGACTTAGTAACTATGGCTACACCTTC
size: NA; V: TRBV2; J: TRBJ2-7; D: TRBD1; CDR3: CASSGYGTGIAYEQYF; DNA: TGTGCCAGCAGTGGATACGGGACAGGAATCGCCTACGAGCAGTACTTC
size: NA; V: TRBV6-1; J: TRBJ1-3; D: TRBD1; CDR3: CASSELQGVGNTIYF; DNA: TGTGCCAGCAGTGAACTACAGGGGGTGGGAAACACCATATATTTT
size: NA; V: TRBV27; J: TRBJ2-7; D: TRBD1; CDR3: CASSFAGTGLYEQYF; DNA: TGTGCCAGCAGTTTCGCCGGGACAGGACTCTACGAGCAGTACTTC
size: NA; V: TRBV5-5; J: TRBJ2-5; D: NA; CDR3: CASSFSREETQYF; DNA: TGTGCCAGCAGCTTTTCCAGGGAAGAGACCCAGTACTTC
size: NA; V: TRBV6-7; J: TRBJ1-4; D: TRBD1; CDR3: CASSYVDRGATNEKLFF; DNA: TGTGCCAGCAGTTACGTAGACAGGGGAGCAACTAATGAAAAACTGTTTTTT
size: NA; V: TRBV9; J: TRBJ2-5; D: TRBD2; CDR3: CASSEGRVGWETQYF; DNA: TGTGCCAGCAGCGAGGGGAGGGTAGGATGGGAGACCCAGTACTTC
size: NA; V: TRBV6-2/TRBV6-3; J: TRBJ1-2; D: NA; CDR3: CASSNTRDFHGYTF; DNA: TGTGCCAGCAGCAATACCCGGGACTTTCATGGCTACACCTTC
size: few; V: TRBV11-1; J: TRBJ1-5; D: NA; CDR3: CASSRSTDQPQHF; DNA: TGTGCCAGCAGCCGATCGACTGATCAGCCCCAGCATTTT
size: NA; V: TRBV14; J: TRBJ1-1; D: NA; CDR3: CASSPLGRETEAFF; DNA: TGTGCCAGCAGCCCGCTCGGGAGGGAGACGGAAGCTTTCTTT
size: NA; V: TRBV9; J: TRBJ2-1; D: TRBD2; CDR3: CASSPPGGSLNYNEQFF; DNA: TGTGCCAGCAGCCCCCCCGGCGGGAGTCTTAACTACAATGAGCAGTTCTTC
size: NA; V: TRBV5-1; J: TRBJ1-1; D: NA; CDR3: CASSFLASGGAEAFF; DNA: TGCGCCAGCAGCTTCCTGGCTTCGGGGGGTGCTGAAGCTTTCTTT
size: NA; V: TRBV7-9; J: TRBJ1-3; D: NA; CDR3: CASSQGTWISGNTIYF; DNA: TGTGCCAGCAGCCAGGGGACCTGGATCTCTGGAAACACCATATATTTT
size: NA; V: TRBV29-1; J: TRBJ2-2; D: NA; CDR3: CSVHGLNTGELFF; DNA: TGCAGCGTTCACGGGTTAAACACCGGGGAGCTGTTTTTT
size: NA; V: TRBV5-1; J: TRBJ1-1; D: TRBD1; CDR3: CASSLEPQGGTEAFF; DNA: TGCGCCAGCAGCTTGGAGCCGCAGGGGGGCACTGAAGCTTTCTTT
size: NA; V: TRBV4-1; J: TRBJ2-1; D: TRBD2; CDR3: CASSQERLAGTTREQFF; DNA: TGCGCCAGCAGCCAAGAAAGGCTAGCGGGAACTACCCGTGAGCAGTTCTTC
size: NA; V: TRBV27; J: TRBJ1-1; D: TRBD1; CDR3: CASSSRQGMNTEAFF; DNA: TGTGCCAGCAGTTCTCGACAGGGTATGAACACTGAAGCTTTCTTT
size: once; V: TRBV19; J: TRBJ1-1; D: NA; CDR3: CASSIYIGSTEAFF; DNA: TGTGCCAGTAGTATTTACATCGGGAGTACTGAAGCTTTCTTT
size: NA; V: TRBV24-1; J: TRBJ1-2; D: NA; CDR3: CATSDLEGEGHYGYTF; DNA: TGTGCCACCAGTGATTTGGAGGGAGAAGGGCACTATGGCTACACCTTC
size: NA; V: TRBV30; J: TRBJ1-2; D: NA; CDR3: CAWSELYGYTF; DNA: TGTGCCTGGAGTGAACTCTATGGCTACACCTTC
size: few; V: TRBV10-1; J: TRBJ2-3; D: TRBD2; CDR3: CASSRGDPDTQYF; DNA: TGCGCCAGCAGTCGGGGGGACCCCGATACGCAGTATTTT
size: NA; V: TRBV5-1; J: TRBJ2-6; D: NA; CDR3: CASSLVAGANVLTF; DNA: TGCGCCAGCAGCTTGGTAGCCGGGGCCAACGTCCTGACTTTC
size: NA; V: TRBV29-1; J: TRBJ1-1; D: TRBD1; CDR3: CSVTGEDTEAFF; DNA: TGCAGCGTGACAGGGGAGGACACTGAAGCTTTCTTT
size: NA; V: TRBV19; J: TRBJ1-3; D: TRBD1; CDR3: CASSIGQAGNTIYF; DNA: TGTGCCAGTAGTATTGGACAGGCTGGAAACACCATATATTTT
size: NA; V: TRBV18; J: TRBJ2-1; D: NA; CDR3: CASSNSADSYNEQFF; DNA: TGTGCCAGCTCAAACTCCGCGGATTCCTACAATGAGCAGTTCTTC
size: NA; V: TRBV19; J: TRBJ1-1; D: TRBD1; CDR3: CASKNPGQGGTEAFF; DNA: TGTGCCAGCAAGAATCCGGGACAGGGGGGCACTGAAGCTTTCTTT
size: NA; V: TRBV2; J: TRBJ1-3; D: NA; CDR3: CASSESSGNGNTIYF; DNA: TGTGCCAGCAGTGAATCCTCCGGGAACGGAAACACCATATATTTT
size: few; V: TRBV5-1; J: TRBJ1-6; D: NA; CDR3: CASSLAEDSPLHF; DNA: TGCGCCAGCAGCTTGGCCGAGGATTCACCCCTCCACTTT
size: NA; V: TRBV19; J: TRBJ1-6; D: TRBD1; CDR3: CASSTRDSLSPLHF; DNA: TGTGCCAGTAGTACCCGGGACAGCCTTTCACCCCTCCACTTT
size: once; V: TRBV29-1; J: TRBJ2-2; D: NA; CDR3: CSVRRYGGLSNTGELFF; DNA: TGCAGCGTTCGGCGATACGGGGGGCTATCGAACACCGGGGAGCTGTTTTTT
size: few; V: TRBV2; J: TRBJ1-1; D: TRBD1; CDR3: CASRGWTGDNTEAFF; DNA: TGTGCCAGCAGGGGATGGACAGGGGACAACACTGAAGCTTTCTTT
size: once; V: TRBV5-4; J: TRBJ1-5; D: NA; CDR3: CASSLDGSGNQPQHF; DNA: TGTGCCAGCAGCTTGGATGGGAGCGGCAATCAGCCCCAGCATTTT
size: NA; V: TRBV5-4; J: TRBJ2-7; D: TRBD1; CDR3: CASSSPGTGVGEQYF; DNA: TGTGCCAGCAGCTCCCCCGGGACAGGGGTGGGCGAGCAGTACTTC
size: once; V: TRBV28; J: TRBJ1-2; D: NA; CDR3: CASSFGRVRGYTF; DNA: TGTGCCAGCAGTTTTGGGAGAGTGCGAGGCTACACCTTC
size: NA; V: TRBV2; J: TRBJ2-7; D: NA; CDR3: CASSQQGGEQYF; DNA: TGTGCCAGCAGCCAACAGGGCGGCGAGCAGTACTTC
size: NA; V: TRBV7-6; J: TRBJ2-5; D: TRBD2; CDR3: CASSLRQFSTGGQETQYF; DNA: TGTGCCAGCAGCTTACGCCAATTTTCTACGGGGGGGCAAGAGACCCAGTACTTC
size: NA; V: TRBV28; J: TRBJ2-7; D: NA; CDR3: CASSFAGTTYEQYF; DNA: TGTGCCAGCAGTTTCGCCGGGACAACGTACGAGCAGTACTTC
size: once; V: TRBV13; J: TRBJ1-1; D: NA; CDR3: CASSPIRRGNTEAFF; DNA: TGTGCCAGCAGCCCCATACGACGGGGGAACACTGAAGCTTTCTTT
size: NA; V: TRBV15; J: TRBJ1-2; D: TRBD1; CDR3: CATSRDEGGNYGYTF; DNA: TGTGCCACCAGCAGAGATGAAGGGGGCAACTATGGCTACACCTTC
size: NA; V: TRBV28; J: TRBJ2-1; D: NA; CDR3: CASSPRAASSYNEQFF; DNA: TGTGCCAGCAGTCCGAGGGCTGCCAGCTCCTACAATGAGCAGTTCTTC
size: NA; V: TRBV6-5; J: TRBJ2-1; D: TRBD2; CDR3: CASSPTSGIRNEQFF; DNA: TGTGCCAGCAGTCCTACTAGCGGGATCCGCAATGAGCAGTTCTTC
size: NA; V: TRBV12-3/TRBV12-4; J: TRBJ2-2; D: NA; CDR3: CASFLRVSGELFF; DNA: TGTGCCAGCTTTCTCAGGGTGTCCGGGGAGCTGTTTTTT
size: NA; V: TRBV5-8; J: TRBJ2-1; D: TRBD2; CDR3: CASSQWTSGGFVNEQFF; DNA: TGTGCCAGCAGCCAGTGGACTAGCGGGGGGTTTGTCAATGAGCAGTTCTTC